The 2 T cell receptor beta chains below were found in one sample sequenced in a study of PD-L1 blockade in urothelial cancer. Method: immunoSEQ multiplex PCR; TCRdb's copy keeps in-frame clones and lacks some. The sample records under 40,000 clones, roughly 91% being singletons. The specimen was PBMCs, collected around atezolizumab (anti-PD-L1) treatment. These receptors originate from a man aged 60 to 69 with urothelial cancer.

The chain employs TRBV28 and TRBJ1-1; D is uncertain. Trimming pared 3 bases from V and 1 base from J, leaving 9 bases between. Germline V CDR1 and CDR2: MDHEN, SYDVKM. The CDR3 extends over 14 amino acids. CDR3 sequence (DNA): TGTGCCAGCAGTTTGGTGACTCAGAACACTGAAGCTTTCTTT. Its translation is CASSLVTQNTEAFF.

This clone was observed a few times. The DNA of the CDR3 is TGTGCCAGCAACCCGGGGGGAGTGTATGGCTACACCTTC. This codes for CASNPGGVYGYTF. The V gene is TRBV6-5, the J gene TRBJ1-2; the D gene is possibly TRBD1 (5 bases). V lost 7 bases, J lost 5 bases, and 14 bases lay in between. Germline values: CDR1 MNHEY, CDR2 SVGAGI. CDR3 length: 13 amino acids.